What follows is one T cell receptor beta chain and its context. Its antigen is not known. The data were obtained in a study of neoadjuvant nivolumab and ipilimumab in lung cancer. Study-wide findings and caveats: Resected tumors had greater TCR richness and clonality than uninvolved lung.

This CDR3 spans 17 amino acids. Looked up from germline, CDR1 is KGHSH and CDR2 is LQKENI. V dropped 4 bases and J dropped 2 bases, with 18 bases sitting between them. TCRdb's table, derived via immunoSEQ multiplex PCR, lists solely in-frame clones and lacks some. The table records 25,000 to 35,000 clones, roughly 90% of them present only once. V and J are TRBV18 and TRBJ2-1; possibly TRBD1 for D (6 bases). The sequence was obtained from an adult with non-small cell lung cancer. The specimen was peripheral blood, collected after neoadjuvant nivolumab, alone or with ipilimumab, at or shortly before surgery. The CDR3 DNA follows: TGTGCCAGCTCACGAAGTAACAGGGAAACAACCTACAATGAGCAGTTCTTC. Its protein product is CASSRSNRETTYNEQFF.